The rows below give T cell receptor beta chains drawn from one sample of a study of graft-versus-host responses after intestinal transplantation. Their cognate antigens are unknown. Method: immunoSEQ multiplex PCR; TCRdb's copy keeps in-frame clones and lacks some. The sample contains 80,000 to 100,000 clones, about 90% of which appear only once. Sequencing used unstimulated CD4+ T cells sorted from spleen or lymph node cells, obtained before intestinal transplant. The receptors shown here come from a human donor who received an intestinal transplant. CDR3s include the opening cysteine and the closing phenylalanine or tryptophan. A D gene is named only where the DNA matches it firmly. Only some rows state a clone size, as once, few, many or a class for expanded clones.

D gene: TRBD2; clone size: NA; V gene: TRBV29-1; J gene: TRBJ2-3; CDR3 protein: CSVEWFLAGSRGDTQYF; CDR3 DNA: TGCAGCGTTGAGTGGTTTTTAGCGGGGAGCCGGGGAGATACGCAGTATTTT
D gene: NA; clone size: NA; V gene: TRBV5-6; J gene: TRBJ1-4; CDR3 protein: CASSWGGTNEKLFF; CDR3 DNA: TGTGCCAGCAGCTGGGGGGGGACTAATGAAAAACTGTTTTTT
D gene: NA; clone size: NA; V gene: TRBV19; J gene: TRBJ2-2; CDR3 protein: CASSIWAGAFGELFF; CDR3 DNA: TGTGCCAGTAGTATTTGGGCGGGGGCCTTCGGGGAGCTGTTTTTT
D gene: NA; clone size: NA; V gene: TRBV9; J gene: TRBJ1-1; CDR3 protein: CASMPLGALGTEAFF; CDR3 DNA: TGTGCCAGCATGCCCCTAGGGGCCCTGGGGACTGAAGCTTTCTTT
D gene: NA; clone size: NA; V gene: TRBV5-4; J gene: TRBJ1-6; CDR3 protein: CASSPTGGGDSPLHF; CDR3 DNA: TGTGCCAGCAGCCCAACTGGGGGAGGGGATTCACCCCTCCACTTT
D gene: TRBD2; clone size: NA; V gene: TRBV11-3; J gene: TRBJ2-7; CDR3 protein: CASSPGGATSYEQYF; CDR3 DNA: TGTGCCAGCAGTCCGGGGGGGGCGACCTCCTACGAGCAGTACTTC
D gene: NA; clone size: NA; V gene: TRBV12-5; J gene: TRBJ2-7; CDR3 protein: CASGLYYEQYF; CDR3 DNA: TGTGCTAGTGGTTTATACTACGAGCAGTACTTC
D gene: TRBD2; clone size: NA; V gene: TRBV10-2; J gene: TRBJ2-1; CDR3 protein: CASSVAGGGNEQFF; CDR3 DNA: TGCGCCAGCAGTGTGGCGGGGGGAGGGAATGAGCAGTTCTTC
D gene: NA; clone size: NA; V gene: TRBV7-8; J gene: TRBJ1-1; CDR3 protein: CASSLAGGAFF; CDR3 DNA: TGTGCCAGCAGCTTAGCGGGGGGGGCTTTCTTT
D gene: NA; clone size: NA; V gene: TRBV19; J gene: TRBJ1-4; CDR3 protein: CASSIYTGTTELFF; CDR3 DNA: TGTGCCAGTAGTATTTATACAGGGACAACTGAACTGTTTTTT
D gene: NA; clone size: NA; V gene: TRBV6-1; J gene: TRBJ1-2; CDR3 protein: CASSEDSRNLYGYTF; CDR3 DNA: TGTGCCAGCAGTGAAGACTCTCGAAACCTATATGGCTACACCTTC
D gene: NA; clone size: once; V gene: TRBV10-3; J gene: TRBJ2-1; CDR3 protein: CAISQTAYGGNEQFF; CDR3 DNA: TGTGCCATCAGTCAAACCGCCTATGGCGGCAATGAGCAGTTCTTC
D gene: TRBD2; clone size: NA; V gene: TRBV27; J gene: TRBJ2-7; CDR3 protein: CASSLSRGRGRPDEQYF; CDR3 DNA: TGTGCCAGCAGTTTATCCCGGGGGAGGGGTAGGCCTGACGAGCAGTACTTC
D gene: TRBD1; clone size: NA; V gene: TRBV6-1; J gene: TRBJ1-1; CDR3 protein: CASILLQGYTEAFF; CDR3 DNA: TGTGCCAGCATTCTATTACAGGGGTACACTGAAGCTTTCTTT
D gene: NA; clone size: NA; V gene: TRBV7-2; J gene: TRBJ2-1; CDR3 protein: CASSLGPGGNEQFF; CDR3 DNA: TGTGCCAGCAGCTTAGGTCCCGGGGGAAATGAGCAGTTCTTC
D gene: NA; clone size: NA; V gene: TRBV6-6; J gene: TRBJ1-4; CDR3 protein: CASSYAGANEKLFF; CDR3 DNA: TGTGCCAGCAGTTACGCAGGGGCTAATGAAAAACTGTTTTTT
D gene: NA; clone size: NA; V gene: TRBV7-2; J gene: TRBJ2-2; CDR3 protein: CASSLVGQGNTGELFF; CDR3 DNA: TGTGCCAGCAGCTTAGTGGGGCAGGGGAACACCGGGGAGCTGTTTTTT
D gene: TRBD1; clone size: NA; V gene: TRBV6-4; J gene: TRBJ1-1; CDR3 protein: CASRAQGGTEAFF; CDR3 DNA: TGTGCCAGCAGGGCCCAGGGGGGCACTGAAGCTTTCTTT
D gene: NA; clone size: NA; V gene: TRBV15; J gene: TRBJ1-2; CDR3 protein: CATSRTLPFAGSQNYGYTF; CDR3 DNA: TGTGCCACCAGCAGAACTTTGCCCTTTGCAGGTTCCCAAAACTATGGCTACACCTTC
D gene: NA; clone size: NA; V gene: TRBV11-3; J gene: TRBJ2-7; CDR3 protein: CASSLDQASFSYEQYF; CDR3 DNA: TGTGCCAGCAGCTTAGACCAGGCATCCTTCTCCTACGAGCAGTACTTC
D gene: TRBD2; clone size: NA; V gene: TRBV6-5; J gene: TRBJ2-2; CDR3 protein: CASSSPAGVSTGELFF; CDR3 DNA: TGTGCCAGCAGTTCGCCAGCGGGGGTCTCCACCGGGGAGCTGTTTTTT
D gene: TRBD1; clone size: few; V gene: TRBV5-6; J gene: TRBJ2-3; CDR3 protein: CASRIRDRVYGTDTQYF; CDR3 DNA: TGTGCCAGCAGGATCCGGGACAGGGTCTATGGCACAGATACGCAGTATTTT
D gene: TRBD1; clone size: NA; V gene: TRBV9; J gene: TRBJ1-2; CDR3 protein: CASSVGSDRDNYGYTF; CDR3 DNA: TGTGCCAGCAGCGTAGGATCGGACAGGGATAACTATGGCTACACCTTC
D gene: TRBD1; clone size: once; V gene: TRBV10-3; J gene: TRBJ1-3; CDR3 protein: CAISESRQGAAGNTIYF; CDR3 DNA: TGTGCCATCAGTGAGTCGCGACAGGGGGCGGCTGGAAACACCATATATTTT
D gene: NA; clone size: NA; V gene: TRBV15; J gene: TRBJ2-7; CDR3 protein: CATSRHSGTPGEQYF; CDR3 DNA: TGTGCCACCAGCAGACACTCGGGGACACCGGGGGAGCAGTACTTC
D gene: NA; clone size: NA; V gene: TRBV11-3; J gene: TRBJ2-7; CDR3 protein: CASSLRQGYEQYF; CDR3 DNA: TGTGCCAGCAGCTTACGGCAGGGCTACGAGCAGTACTTC
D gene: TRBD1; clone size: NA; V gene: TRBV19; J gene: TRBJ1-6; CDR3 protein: CASSIGGGIRNSPLHF; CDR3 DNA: TGTGCCAGTAGTATAGGAGGGGGCATTCGTAATTCACCCCTCCACTTT
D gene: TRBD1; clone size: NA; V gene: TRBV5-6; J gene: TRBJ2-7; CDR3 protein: CASHRDRGYEQYF; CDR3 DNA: TGTGCCAGCCACCGGGACAGGGGCTACGAGCAGTACTTC
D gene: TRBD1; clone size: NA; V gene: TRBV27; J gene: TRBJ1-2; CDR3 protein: CASTSGQGSGYTF; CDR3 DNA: TGTGCCAGCACCTCGGGACAGGGCTCCGGCTACACCTTC
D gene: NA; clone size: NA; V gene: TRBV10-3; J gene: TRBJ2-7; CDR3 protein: CAISETVGEQYF; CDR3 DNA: TGTGCCATCAGTGAAACAGTGGGCGAGCAGTACTTC
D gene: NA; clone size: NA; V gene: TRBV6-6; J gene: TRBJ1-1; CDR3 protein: CASSSADRQNTEAFF; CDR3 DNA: TGTGCCAGCAGTTCGGCCGACAGGCAGAACACTGAAGCTTTCTTT
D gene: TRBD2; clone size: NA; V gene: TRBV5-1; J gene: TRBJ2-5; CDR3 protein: CASSFGASGVLGETQYF; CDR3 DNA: TGCGCCAGCAGCTTTGGCGCTAGCGGGGTCCTTGGGGAGACCCAGTACTTC
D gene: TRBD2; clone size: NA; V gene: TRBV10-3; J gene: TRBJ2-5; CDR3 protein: CAISESRPSGGSGETQYF; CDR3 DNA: TGTGCCATCAGTGAGTCGAGGCCTAGCGGGGGGTCGGGCGAGACCCAGTACTTC
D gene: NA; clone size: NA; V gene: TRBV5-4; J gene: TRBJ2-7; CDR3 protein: CASSPGHQYEQYF; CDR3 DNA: TGTGCCAGCAGCCCGGGACACCAATACGAGCAGTACTTC
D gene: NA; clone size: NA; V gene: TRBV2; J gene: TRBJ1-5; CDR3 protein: CASEGDHQPQHF; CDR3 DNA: TGTGCCAGCGAGGGGGATCATCAGCCCCAGCATTTT
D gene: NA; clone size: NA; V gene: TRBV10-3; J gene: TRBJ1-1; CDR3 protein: CAIRLGGLDTEAFF; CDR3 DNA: TGTGCCATCAGGCTGGGGGGGCTCGACACTGAAGCTTTCTTT